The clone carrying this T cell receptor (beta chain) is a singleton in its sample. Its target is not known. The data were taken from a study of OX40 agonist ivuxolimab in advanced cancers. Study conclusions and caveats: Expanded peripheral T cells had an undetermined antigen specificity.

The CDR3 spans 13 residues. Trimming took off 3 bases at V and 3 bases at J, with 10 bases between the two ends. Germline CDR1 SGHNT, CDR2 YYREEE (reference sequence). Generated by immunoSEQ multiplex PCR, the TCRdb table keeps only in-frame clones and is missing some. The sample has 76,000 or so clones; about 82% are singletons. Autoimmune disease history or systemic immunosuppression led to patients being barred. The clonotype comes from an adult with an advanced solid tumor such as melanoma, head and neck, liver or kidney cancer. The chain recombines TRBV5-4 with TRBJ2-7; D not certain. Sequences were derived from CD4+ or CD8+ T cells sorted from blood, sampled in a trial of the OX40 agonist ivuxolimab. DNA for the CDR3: TGTGCCAGCAGCTCAACGGTCGACTACGAGCAGTACTTC. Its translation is CASSSTVDYEQYF.